One and the same sample provided the 14 T cell receptor beta chains below, sequenced in a study of shared clonotypes between healthy human individuals. The protocol was immunoSEQ multiplex PCR, while the TCRdb copy is restricted to in-frame clones and leaves out a portion. The table shows some 2 million clones, with approximately 94% occurring only once. Naive CD8 cells lacked CD45RO, underwent positive selection for CCR7 and left out terminally differentiated effector memory CD45RA+ cells. What was sequenced was naive CD8+ T cells sorted from blood. These receptors all come from a man younger than 35 in good health.

This chain uses TRBV27 with TRBJ1-2; 12 bases match TRBD1. Germline-derived CDR1 and CDR2 are MNHEY and SMNVEV (reference sequence). J lost 4 bases, V lost 6 bases, and 12 bases had no gene match. The CDR3 is made up of 17 amino acids. CDR3 coding DNA: TGTGCCAGCAGCCTAACGGGACAGGGGGCGGACGGCTATGGCTACACCTTC. Encoded protein: CASSLTGQGADGYGYTF.

This chain uses TRBV7-9 with TRBJ2-5; possibly TRBD2 for D (7 bases). CDR3 length equals 17 residues. CDR1 is SEHNR and CDR2 is FQNEAQ in the germline V gene (reference sequence). Trimming cost V 1 base and J 0 bases, with 15 bases left between them. The CDR3 DNA reads TGTGCCAGCAGCTTAGGCAGGGAGGGGGTTGACCAAGAGACCCAGTACTTC. Translated: CASSLGREGVDQETQYF. The variable domain in full, with the rest retrieved from reference TRBV7-9 and TRBJ2-5, is DTGVSQNPRHKITKRGQNVTFRCDPISEHNRLYWYRQTLGQGPEFLTYFQNEAQLEKSRLLSDRFSAERPKGSFSTLEIQRTEQGDSAMYLCASSLGREGVDQETQYFGPGTRLLVL.

Comment on this clone: The junction departs from germline at one end; a sequencing error may be responsible. The V gene is TRBV7-7, the J gene TRBJ2-4; 9 nucleotides align to TRBD1. Germline V gene sequence: CDR1 SSHAT, CDR2 FNYEAQ (reference sequence). There are 14 residues in the CDR3. CDR3 bases: TGTGCTAGCAGCTTTAAGGACAGGGGAGACATTCAGTACTTC. Its protein product is CASSFKDRGDIQYF. Based on the CDR3 plus reference TRBV7-7 and TRBJ2-4, the full variable domain is GAGVSQSPRYKVTKRGQDVTLRCDPISSHATLYWYQQALGQGPEFLTYFNYEAQPDKSGLPSDRFSAERPEGSISTLTIQRTEQRDSAMYRCASSFKDRGDIQYFGAGTRLSVL.

V gene TRBV5-1 combines with J gene TRBJ2-1; D ambiguous. V lost 4 bases and J lost 4, with 9 bases in between. Per germline, CDR1 SGHRS and CDR2 YFSETQ. The CDR3 loop spans 13 amino acids. CDR3 coding DNA: TGCGCCAGCAGCCCTGACACTTACAATGAGCAGTTCTTC. Amino acids: CASSPDTYNEQFF. Combining the CDR3 with reference TRBV5-1 and TRBJ2-1 gives the whole variable domain KAGVTQTPRYLIKTRGQQVTLSCSPISGHRSVSWYQQTPGQGLQFLFEYFSETQRNKGNFPGRFSGRQFSNSRSEMNVSTLELGDSALYLCASSPDTYNEQFFGPGTRLTVL.

The chain uses TRBV9 and TRBJ1-2; D might be TRBD1 (6 bases). Germline V gene lookup returns CDR1 SGDLS and CDR2 YYNGEE. V was shortened by 5 bases and J by 4 bases, with 15 bases between the two germline ends. The CDR3 totals 14 residues. This chain's CDR3 is CASSEDSRLYGYTF. CDR3 DNA: TGTGCCAGCAGTGAGGACAGCCGCCTCTATGGCTACACCTTC.

This chain links TRBV5-6 with TRBJ2-7; D perhaps matches TRBD2 (6 bases). The CDR3 sequence is 13 residues long. Trimming left V 6 bases short and J 2 bases short, with 12 bases between. Per the germline V gene, CDR1 is SGHDT and CDR2 is YYEEEE. CDR3 in amino acids: CASIIWGAYEQYF. CDR3 nucleotides: TGTGCCAGCATCATATGGGGGGCCTACGAGCAGTACTTC.

Comment on this clone: A junction end diverges from the germline sequence, so it may reflect a read error. The chain employs TRBV27 and TRBJ1-5; perhaps TRBD1 as D (5 bases). This CDR3 has 14 residues. CDR1 MNHEY and CDR2 SMNVEV come from the germline V gene (reference sequence). In nucleotides, the CDR3 is TGTGCCAGCGGTTTGGGACGACTTAATCAGCCCCAGCATTTT. Its protein is CASGLGRLNQPQHF.

This chain links TRBV5-5 with TRBJ2-5, with D tentatively TRBD1 or TRBD2 (5 bases each). The CDR3 sequence is 14 residues long. Germline CDR1 SGHKS, CDR2 YYEKEE (reference sequence). Trimming cost V 4 bases and J 2 bases, with 12 bases left between them. The CDR3 region is CASSAPGRQETQYF. In DNA, the CDR3 is TGTGCCAGCAGCGCACCGGGACGTCAAGAGACCCAGTACTTC.

V gene TRBV6-1 combines with J gene TRBJ1-5; 7 nucleotides agree with TRBD1. CDR1 and CDR2 (germline): MNHNS, SASEGT. This CDR3 is 14 amino acids long. The V gene end was trimmed by 5 bases and the J gene end by 4 bases; junction bases not matched to a gene: 5. The CDR3 bases are TGTGCCAGCAGTCCGAGGGGGCTTAATCAGCCCCAGCATTTT. The encoded protein is CASSPRGLNQPQHF.

The chain uses TRBV9 and TRBJ2-7, with D tentatively TRBD1 (6 bases). The CDR3 is made up of 15 amino acids. V shed 4 bases and J shed 0 bases, with 14 bases lying between them. The germline V gene has CDR1 SGDLS and CDR2 YYNGEE. The CDR3 loop reads CASSLYRDNSYEQYF. In DNA, the CDR3 is TGTGCCAGCAGCCTTTACCGGGACAACTCCTACGAGCAGTACTTC.

The chain has TRBV27 and TRBJ2-5; 9 nucleotides line up with TRBD1. Germline loops: CDR1 MNHEY, CDR2 SMNVEV (reference sequence). The CDR3 is 15 amino acids. V gave up 5 bases and J gave up 5 bases; unmatched junction bases: 9. The CDR3 reads CASSIIQGATETQYF. CDR3 DNA: TGTGCCAGCAGTATCATACAGGGGGCTACTGAGACCCAGTACTTC.

The rearrangement uses TRBV27 and TRBJ2-7; D possibly corresponds to TRBD1 (6 bases). Trimming took 1 base from V and 5 from J, leaving 9 bases between them. CDR1 and CDR2 from the germline V gene are MNHEY and SMNVEV (reference sequence). The CDR3 runs to 13 residues. The CDR3 nucleotides read TGTGCCAGCAGTTTATTCAGGGGCCACGAGCAGTACTTC. The encoded protein is CASSLFRGHEQYF.

Of note for this clone: Distinct nucleotide sequences in the sample also encode this CDR3. The J gene is TRBJ2-2, the V gene TRBV5-1; D not certain. In germline, CDR1 is SGHRS, CDR2 YFSETQ. V lost 0 bases and J 0 bases, leaving 0 bases between the germline ends. This CDR3 is 13 amino acids long. CDR3 protein: CASSLANTGELFF. The CDR3 nucleotides are TGCGCCAGCAGCTTGGCGAACACCGGGGAGCTGTTTTTT.

This chain uses TRBV19 with TRBJ2-1; the match to TRBD2 covers 9 bases. In germline, CDR1 is LNHDA, CDR2 SQIVND (reference sequence). With V trimmed by 3 bases and J by 3 bases, 3 bases remained unmatched. CDR3 length: 15 residues. This chain's CDR3 is CASSMPSGVYNEQFF. As DNA, the CDR3 is TGTGCCAGTAGTATGCCTAGCGGGGTCTACAATGAGCAGTTCTTC.